This T cell receptor beta chain was identified in a study of T cell responses to AZD1222 COVID-19 vaccine (dated by TCRdb to about 2021). Turning to the overall study: AZD1222 recipients with second doses at about 4 weeks or about 12 weeks were pooled, because spike-specific TCR depth and breadth did not differ between schedules. Enrollment into the trials was organized by age into subgroups of 18-55, 56-69 and 70-plus years, and those subgroups contained about 150, 27 and 61 TCR-sequenced participants, respectively. TCR sequencing was performed for roughly 250 trial participants, of whom around 200 were given two doses of AZD1222 and around 25 were given two doses of MenACWY control vaccine.

CDR1 LGHNA and CDR2 YNFKEQ are derived from the germline V gene. Trimming removed 0 bases from V and 2 bases from J; the gene matches leave 11 bases unexplained. The CDR3 goes from the cysteine to the phenylalanine over 18 residues. This entry keeps only the CDR3 DNA: 54 bases, framed from base 1. The CDR3 regions of human TCRbeta chains were subjected to immunosequencing. Per the original workflow: Repertoire TCRs were checked for matches against a reference library of SARS-CoV-2-specific TCRs that had been generated using the MIRA antigen-specificity platform. Breadth meant the fraction of unique TCRs that were SARS-CoV-2-associated, whereas depth meant the fraction of total T cells that were SARS-CoV-2-associated. Using the MIRA data, each spike-specific TCR was mapped to the spike region that the TCR reacts to and placed in a CD4 or CD8 class. Log10-transformed breadth and depth values were compared by one-way ANOVA with Sidak's multiple comparisons tests. What TCRdb holds here is the immuneACCESS table cut down to in-frame rearrangements. Part of the clones is not present; checked against another copy, under half of the missing clones reflect an unresolved V gene, and the others are unexplained. That table gives V, J and clone size, and the DNA gave D and trimming. Across this sample there are 140,000 to 150,000 clones, with roughly 92% seen only once. The ten largest clones capture 4.5% to 5.5% of the sample.

The intended sense of this specimen's time point label: baseline before first vaccination. Vaccinee samples were obtained from the UK trials COV001 and COV002, which included a single-blind randomized controlled phase 2/3 trial of AZD1222 (ChAdOx1 nCoV-19) in healthy adults. For TCRbeta chain sequencing, PBMC samples were collected from trial participants at day 0 and at day 28 after the second dose. A remark on this clone: It lacks a known antigen. The record has no base qualities; no much larger clone is one base away.

On the study overall, not on this receptor specifically: Most participants were white British and females outnumbered males, and the authors suggested that clonal diversity may have been underestimated. The 56-69-year group was small, and its depth increase did not reach significance, likely because of low power. Spike-specific TCR breadth and depth rose significantly after two AZD1222 doses compared with day 0 and with MenACWY recipients. Reportedly, almost half of the unique spike-specific TCRs recognized epitopes lying outside the regions that are mutated in the B.1.351 and B.1.1.7 variants. Only a handful of AZD1222 recipients were SARS-CoV-2 seropositive at baseline, limiting conclusions about previously exposed vaccinees. CD4 TCRs associated with the vaccine covered the entire spike protein, and the dominant responses were in regions 160-218 and 743-854. No day 14 peak-response samples were available, so repertoires were characterized only after the peak T cell response.

This specimen was peripheral blood, taken on day 0 of AZD1222 vaccination. The receptor's source is an adult in good health. The chain employs TRBV4-2 and TRBJ1-2; 8 bases in the junction line up with TRBD1. The CDR3 sequence is CASSQEPLKAGGNYGYTF. At the DNA level, the sequence is TGTGCCAGCAGCCAAGAACCCCTGAAGGCAGGGGGCAACTATGGCTACACCTTC.